This TCR beta chain was sequenced in a study of long-term antiretroviral therapy in people with HIV. V trimming: 5 bases; J trimming: 1 base; junction bases outside the gene matches: 11. CDR3 length equals 18 residues. Germline loops: CDR1 SGHVS, CDR2 FNYEAQ. The run of the v3.0 immunoSEQ assay was at survey level. In sequencing, roughly 35,000-50,000 T-cell genomes per sample were targeted. Measured with immunoSEQ multiplex PCR; TCRdb has only the in-frame clones, and not every one. The profile shows 15,000 or so clones, around nine tenths of them singletons. General observations from the study: Researchers lacked any data on ART adherence, viral resistance or therapy changes. The repertoire was dominated at all time points by clones expanded before ART. Specimens of blood were obtained during 2004 to 2017, possibly under older ART regimens.

For this clone: The antigen is not known.

The receptor was derived from a man over 45 with HIV. The material sequenced was unsorted PBMCs, taken 0.7 years before starting antiretroviral therapy. The rearrangement uses TRBV7-6 and TRBJ1-6; 7 nucleotides line up with TRBD1. Here the CDR3 DNA reads TGTGCCAGCAGCGCAGTTCCGACAGGGTTTTCCTATAATTCACCCCTCCACTTT. It encodes CASSAVPTGFSYNSPLHF.